The source of this T cell receptor (beta chain) is a study of T cell changes during pregnancy in multiple sclerosis. Trimming took off 5 bases at V and 5 bases at J, with 15 bases between the two ends. Germline CDR1 reads MNHEY; CDR2 reads SMNVEV (reference sequence). The CDR3 contains 15 residues. The protocol was immunoSEQ multiplex PCR, while the TCRdb copy is restricted to in-frame clones and leaves out a portion. There are 40,000 or so clones in the sample; around nine tenths occur only once, and less than 0.45% lies in the top ten. The TCR originated in a female donor with multiple sclerosis, enrolled in a pregnancy study. The V and J genes are TRBV27 and TRBJ2-2; a possible D gene is TRBD1 (7 bases). Sample: CD4+ T cells from peripheral blood mononuclear cells, taken in the third trimester of pregnancy. CDR3 sequence: CASSRRDSRTGELFF. The CDR3 nucleotides read TGTGCCAGCAGTCGGCGGGACAGTCGGACCGGGGAGCTGTTTTTT.